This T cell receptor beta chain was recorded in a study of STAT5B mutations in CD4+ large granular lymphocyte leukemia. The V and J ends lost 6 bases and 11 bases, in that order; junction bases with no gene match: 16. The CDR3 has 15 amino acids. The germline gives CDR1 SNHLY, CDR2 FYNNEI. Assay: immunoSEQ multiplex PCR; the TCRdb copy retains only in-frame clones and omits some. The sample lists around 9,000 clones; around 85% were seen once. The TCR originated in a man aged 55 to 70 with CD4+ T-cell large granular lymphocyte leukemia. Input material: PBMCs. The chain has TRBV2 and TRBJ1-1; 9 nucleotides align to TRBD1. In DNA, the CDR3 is TGTGCCAGCAGCCCCACCGGGACAGGGAGTAGTCAGGCTTTCTTT. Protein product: CASSPTGTGSSQAFF. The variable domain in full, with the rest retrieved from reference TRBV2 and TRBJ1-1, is EPEVTQTPSHQVTQMGQEVILRCVPISNHLYFYWYRQILGQKVEFLVSFYNNEISEKSEIFDDQFSVERPDGSNFTLKIRSTKLEDSAMYFCASSPTGTGSSQAFFGQGTRLTVV.